This TCR beta chain was sequenced for a study of beta chain features in type 1 diabetes. Points from the study as a whole: Patients with type 1 diabetes carried fewer insertions and had more deletions at their VDJ junctions.

The V and J ends lost 0 bases and 0 bases respectively, with 8 bases between them. Germline V lookup: CDR1 SGHTA, CDR2 FQGNSA. This CDR3 comprises 15 residues. Expressed TCRB transcripts were sequenced because the entire RNA isolate underwent reverse transcription. Only in-frame clones appear in the TCRdb table, and some are missing; sequencing was by immunoSEQ multiplex PCR. Found here are around 430,000 clones, 25% to 35% of them singletons; the top ten hold more than 0.055%. This clone showed up just a few times. Its specificity is unknown. This rearrangement joins TRBV7-2 to TRBJ1-1; D uncertain. The TCR sequence derives from a man in his late teens or twenties in good health. What was sequenced was naive CD4+ T cells from blood. The CDR3 DNA is TGTGCCAGCAGCTTAGCGCCGGGCATGAACACTGAAGCTTTCTTT. Protein: CASSLAPGMNTEAFF.